The present TCR beta chain was sequenced within a study of blood T cells in healthy people across ages. A second roughly 7 to 12 cycle PCR used barcoded and J-beta primers. TCRdb recomputed calls from the 5' RACE reads with MiXCR, one row per CDR3 protein. The data hold 1.5 million to 2 million distinct CDR3 sequences, with roughly 49% observed a single time. The ends lost 5 bases at V and 1 base at J; junction bases unmatched: 3. The CDR3 is 14 amino acids. Per the germline V gene, CDR1 is LGHNA and CDR2 is YNFKEQ. Input material: blood. The receptor comes from a woman between 40 and 50 years old in good health. The genes are TRBV4-2 and TRBJ1-1; 8 bases align to TRBD1. CDR3 in amino acids: CASSTQGENTEAFF. CDR3 in DNA: TGTGCCAGCAGCACACAGGGGGAGAACACTGAAGCTTTCTTT.